The present entry profiles one TCR beta chain with its context. This clone was detected a few times. Its antigen is currently not known. No much larger clonotype is one base removed from it; base qualities were not supplied. These data originate in a study of cytomegalovirus exposure and HLA in healthy donors (dated by TCRdb to about 2017). Context from the whole study: An earlier analysis of 550 to 700 of the donors reported approximately 300 Gb of sequence data and around 120 million unique TCR beta sequences from about 179 million T cells. About 300 gigabases of sequencing data and tens of millions of unique TCR sequences were included in an early release covering over 600 HLA-typed donors. Of the 300 to 450 genotyped donors, 65% to 90% were placed in the genetic ancestry cluster associated with self-reported Caucasian donors. The study aimed to test whether signatures of past pathogen exposure could be identified by cataloging public T cell receptors. The T cell repertoires of some 700 subjects were profiled by immunosequencing and related to cytomegalovirus serostatus. Besides the first cohort of roughly 640 subjects, a separate validation cohort made up of roughly 130 different subjects was used. To predict cytomegalovirus infection status, the study combined high-throughput TCR immunosequencing, statistical association of individual TCRs with disease status, and machine learning. To study patterns of TCR occurrence, a later analysis re-analyzed previously published TCR beta repertoires from several hundred donors and added high-resolution HLA genotyping. The later analysis used no new phenotypic data to find candidate immune exposures, relying instead on TCR beta sequences and their occurrence across donors. To decide whether each TCR beta V gene segment behaved as functional or pseudogenic, an earlier analysis of some 600 of the donors relied on high-throughput TCR beta sequencing. Donor age, sex, ethnicity and CMV serostatus were compiled alongside the repertoire data. Genome-wide SNP genotypes for about 65% of the 666 donors were used in a later genetic analysis, which treated that subset as a discovery cohort. All discovery cohort repertoires had been generated on a single sequencing platform. HLA typing included class I and class II loci at four-digit resolution. Typing coverage differed by locus: A, B, C, DRB1 and DQB1 were typed in roughly 629-630 donors, DQA1 in 522, DPA1 in 600 to 610, and DPB1 in 400 to 480. Four or five DR-DQ haplotypes were treated as single units for association and clustering because of strong linkage in the cohort. Among 300 to 500 genotyped donors of the cohort, an average of roughly 230,000 unique TCR beta nucleotide sequences was sequenced per donor, of which about 19% were non-productive. General findings and caveats noted by the study authors: Correlated functional status among segregating V segments might be attributable to linkage disequilibrium, but an unknown experimental factor could not be ruled out. An earlier analysis of some 590 of the donors showed that most TCR beta V segments appeared in productive rearrangements either about 90% or about 30% of the time, which broadly matched IMGT annotations. Several of the top co-occurrence clusters appeared to be linked to parvovirus B19, influenza, CMV and Epstein-Barr virus, according to a later analysis. A cluster of highly shared sequence variants was judged likely to be a technical artifact of the sequencing pipeline. The authors suggested that the approach could potentially be generalized to other disease states and immunological phenotypes. A further reported finding was that TCR beta sequences accurately predicted the HLA-A and HLA-B alleles for most subjects in the first cohort. Some IMGT-functional V segments, including TRBV6-2 and TRBV6-3, could not be distinguished by the 87-base-pair reads and were therefore excluded. Compared with the 666-donor mean, donors in an Asian-associated ancestry cluster had fewer N-insertions in productive TCRs, according to a later genetic analysis. In both the original and validation cohorts, the classifier was reported to diagnose cytomegalovirus status with high specificity and sensitivity. Roughly uniform sequencing depth across donors was assumed in presence/absence analyses, although this assumption may not hold. In vitro tests confirmed that a few of the cytomegalovirus-associated TCR beta chains recognize cytomegalovirus antigens. When HLA alleles, especially DR and DQ, strongly co-occurred, TCR associations were difficult to assign to individual alleles. The study listed approximately 150 TCR beta chains as associated with cytomegalovirus. An association between a missense DCLRE1C variant and V-gene and J-gene trimming of TCR beta chains was found in a later genetic analysis and replicated in an independent cohort. Most CMV-associated TCR beta chains appeared to be HLA-restricted in a later analysis, and the HLA associations seemed to be driven largely by CMV exposure. In a later analysis, over 15,000 TCR beta sequences were associated with specific HLA alleles at a false discovery rate of 0.05. CMV serostatus was the only immune exposure information available for the cohort. In a later analysis, HLA-associated TCR beta chains showed more clonal expansion and lower generation probabilities than non-associated chains that were equally common. Approximately 16 rarely observed V segments, including chromosome 9 orphons, were excluded from the earlier analysis of about 600 of the donors because counts were too low. In a later analysis, TCR association rates were found to vary across HLA loci, with the most associated TCRs seen for DRB1 alleles and the fewest for HLA-C alleles. Only TCR beta chains were sequenced in this cohort, and the absence of alpha or paired-chain data limited detectable features. Because HLA typing was missing for some donors at each locus, association tests included only the typed subset. Most TCR sequences were seen in very few donors, while some public TCRs were found in many individuals.

The library relied on the immunoSEQ multiplex PCR assay. For the multiplex PCR, a mixture combining 60 forward primers for TCR Vbeta segments and 13 reverse primers for TCR Jbeta segments was used. A multiplex PCR assay on genomic DNA amplified the CDR3 region of rearranged TCR beta genes. The amplified TCR beta libraries were sequenced on the Illumina HiSeq System as 87-base-pair reads. The published analysis was carried out like this. A later analysis counted approximately 74 million unique TCR beta chains across the 666 repertoires, and some 11 million of these chains were shared by at least two donors. Raw reads were error-corrected and collapsed into unique sequences by a nearest-neighbor algorithm in which closely related sequences were merged to remove PCR and sequencing errors. Alignment of CDR3 sequences to IMGT reference sequences was used to assign V, D and J gene segments. For a sequence to be retained, a match of at least six nucleotides was required to both a V gene segment and a J gene segment. A rearrangement was called productive if the CDR3 had no stop codons and remained in frame with V and J, and every other rearrangement was called non-productive. CDR3 was defined by IMGT convention, running from the second conserved V-encoded cysteine to the conserved J-encoded phenylalanine. The earlier analysis of about 620 of the donors excluded sequences that lacked an unambiguous match to a single V gene segment. In an earlier analysis of approximately 500 of the donors, a V segment was called functional when productive rearrangements were above 56.7%, and segregating when the standard deviation between donors exceeded 5%. A statistical classification framework was developed to diagnose cytomegalovirus status using the catalog of TCR beta chain sequences. V and J gene assignment, in a later analysis, came from comparing TCR nucleotide sequences with IMGT/GENE-DB human TR gene sequences. Using the TCRdist pipeline, a later analysis assigned CDR3 sequences along with most-parsimonious VDJ recombination scenarios. In a later analysis, each TCR beta chain was defined by its CDR3 amino acid sequence together with its V-gene family, and reads lacking a unique V-gene family were excluded. In a later analysis, approximately 590 highly shared, low-generation-probability nucleotide sequences were removed to address suspected cross-contamination and a sequencing artifact. In a later analysis, a clonal expansion index was calculated for each public chain from normalized within-repertoire ranks of inferred template counts. In a later analysis, generation probabilities were computed with a VDJ recombination model fitted to out-of-frame rearrangements, and the resulting probabilities were checked against IGoR. In a later analysis, hypergeometric tests were used to score TCR-TCR, TCR-HLA and TCR-CMV co-occurrence, with a repertoire-size bias correction applied to TCR pairs. False discovery rates were estimated in a later analysis by permuting HLA or CMV assignments 20 times. In a later analysis, co-occurring TCRs were grouped with DBSCAN, and TCRdist sequence similarity was added when clustering was performed within HLA-allele-positive subsets. Repertoires with fewer than 30,000 or more than 120,000 public chains, plus five repertoires with anomalous nucleotide sharing, were excluded from co-occurrence clustering. TCRdb took over this immuneACCESS table, retaining in-frame rearrangements with V and J assigned. Such tables are incomplete; in checked studies, under half of the missing clones stem from an unresolved V gene, and the remainder is unexplained. V and J calls and clone size are given by that table; D and trimming were obtained from the DNA. A total of hundreds of thousands of clones appear in this sample, approximately 70% of them only once. The ten largest clones take up roughly 2.4% of the sample.

CDR1 SGHDT and CDR2 YYEEEE were looked up in the germline V gene. The CDR3 contains 15 residues, cysteine and phenylalanine counted. The only DNA kept is the CDR3, 45 bases in frame from the first base. From V the trimming removes 4 bases and from J it removes 2 bases, while the gene matches leave 4 bases of the junction unaccounted for. The cohort was made up of roughly 670 healthy bone marrow donors. At the time of sampling, every cohort member was nominally healthy, though immune exposures that went unrecorded were likely present. The donor tested CMV seronegative and was one of the 352 seronegative cohort members. Each donor provided a peripheral blood sample, and peripheral blood mononuclear cells were used for TCR beta sequencing. The Qiagen DNeasy Blood Extraction Kit was used to extract genomic DNA from the blood cell samples.

The rearrangement combines TRBV5-6 with TRBJ2-7; 12 nucleotides in the junction match TRBD2. This TCR derives from a female donor in good health and CMV-seronegative. Sequencing input: PBMCs. The DNA sequence is TGTGCCAGCAGCCTGACTAGCGGGGGAACCTACGAGCAGTACTTC. Its amino acids are CASSLTSGGTYEQYF.